This TCR beta chain was found in a study of cytomegalovirus exposure and HLA in healthy donors. Trimming pared 4 bases from V and 8 bases from J, leaving 13 bases between. CDR1 and CDR2 from the germline V gene are SGHKS and YYEKEE (reference sequence). The CDR3 length is 14 residues. PCR used 60 Vbeta primers and 13 Jbeta primers. The assay was immunoSEQ multiplex PCR, and TCRdb's table has in-frame clones only and misses some. This sample's table reports about 130,000 clones. The source is a woman aged 55-70 years in good health and CMV-seronegative. The sample consisted of PBMCs. V is TRBV5-5 and J is TRBJ1-6; possible D gene TRBD1, 6 bases. The CDR3 protein is CASSAIGGDSPLHF. The CDR3 DNA follows: TGTGCCAGCAGCGCCATAGGGGGGGATTCACCCCTCCACTTT.